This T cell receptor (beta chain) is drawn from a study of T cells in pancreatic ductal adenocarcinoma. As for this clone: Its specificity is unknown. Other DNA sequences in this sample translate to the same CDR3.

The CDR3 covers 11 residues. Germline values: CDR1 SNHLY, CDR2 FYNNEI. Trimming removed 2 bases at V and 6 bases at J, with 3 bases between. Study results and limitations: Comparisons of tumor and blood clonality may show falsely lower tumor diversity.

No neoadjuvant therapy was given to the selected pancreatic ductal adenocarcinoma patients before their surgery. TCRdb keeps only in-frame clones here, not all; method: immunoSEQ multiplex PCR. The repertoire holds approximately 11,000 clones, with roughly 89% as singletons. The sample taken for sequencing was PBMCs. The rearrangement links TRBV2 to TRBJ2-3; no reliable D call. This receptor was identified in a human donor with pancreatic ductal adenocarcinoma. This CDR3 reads CASSESDTQYF. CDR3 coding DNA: TGTGCCAGCAGTGAATCGGATACGCAGTATTTT.